The 12 T cell receptor beta chains listed next were all sequenced from one sample in a study of cytomegalovirus exposure and HLA in healthy donors. Primers included in the PCR were 60 Vbeta and 13 Jbeta primers. The table came from immunoSEQ multiplex PCR; TCRdb's copy has only in-frame clones and leaves some out. In the table there are 100,000 to 150,000 clones, roughly 82% of which are singletons. The sample was PBMCs. The receptors were sampled from a woman younger than 30 in good health and CMV-seropositive.

The chain employs TRBV5-1 and TRBJ2-5, with D unresolved. Germline CDR1 reads SGHRS; CDR2 reads YFSETQ. Trimming shortened V by 0 bases and J by 7 bases, and 7 bases separated the two germline ends. The CDR3 is 12 amino acids. The DNA of the CDR3 is TGCGCCAGCAGCTTGGAAATGGCGACCCAGTACTTC. Its translation: CASSLEMATQYF.

This chain joins TRBV4-1 and TRBJ2-5; D gene ambiguous. Trimming stripped 4 bases from V and 5 bases from J, with 11 bases between. This CDR3 contains 13 residues. CDR1 is MGHRA, CDR2 YSYEKL, per germline. Here the CDR3 reads CASSLGPVETQYF. The DNA for the CDR3 is TGCGCCAGCAGCCTTGGGCCGGTGGAGACCCAGTACTTC.

The count of this clone is one. The junction departs from the called germline gene at one end, perhaps through a read error. This chain links TRBV7-9 with TRBJ2-7; D is ambiguous. Germline V gives CDR1 SEHNR, CDR2 FQNEAQ (reference sequence). The CDR3 has 12 residues. The CDR3 loop is CSSSSSTYEQYF. CDR3 DNA sequence: TGTTCCAGCAGCTCTAGTACCTACGAGCAGTACTTC.

V and J are TRBV19 and TRBJ1-5; 7 nucleotides line up with TRBD1. Trimming took 10 bases from V and 4 from J; bases not matched to a gene: 10. CDR3 size: 14 residues. CDR1 LNHDA and CDR2 SQIVND come from the germline V gene (reference sequence). Written as DNA, the CDR3 is TGTGCCACCAACGCCGGACAGGCTAATCAGCCCCAGCATTTT. Translated: CATNAGQANQPQHF.

The J gene is TRBJ2-1, the V gene TRBV7-9; 7 nucleotides agree with TRBD2. J lost 3 bases, V lost 5 bases, and 10 bases had no gene match. Germline loops: CDR1 SEHNR, CDR2 FQNEAQ (reference sequence). This CDR3 is 16 amino acids long. For the CDR3, the DNA is TGTGCCAGCAGCGGAGATGCGGGGGATTACTACAATGAGCAGTTCTTC. Translation: CASSGDAGDYYNEQFF.

The chain has TRBV6-6 and TRBJ2-1; 9 bases fit TRBD2. This CDR3 is built from 14 residues. CDR1 and CDR2 from the germline V gene are MNHNY and SVGAGI (reference sequence). V lost 6 bases and J lost 8; bases outside the gene matches: 8. The CDR3 nucleotides read TGTGCCAGCAGCCGCCCTAGCGGGGTTGATGAGCAGTTCTTC. Residues: CASSRPSGVDEQFF.

The V gene is TRBV27, the J gene TRBJ2-5, with D possibly matching TRBD1 (5 bases). The CDR3 totals 17 residues. Germline assignment: CDR1 MNHEY and CDR2 SMNVEV (reference sequence). V lost 5 bases and J lost 0, with 19 bases in between. Here the CDR3 reads CASSPFGAVTYQETQYF. In DNA form, the CDR3 reads TGTGCCAGCAGTCCGTTTGGGGCAGTAACGTACCAAGAGACCCAGTACTTC.

This clone has only a few counts. The chain has TRBV7-9 and TRBJ2-3, with D unresolved. V was pared by 5 bases and J by 2 bases, with 17 bases between. Germline V gives CDR1 SEHNR, CDR2 FQNEAQ (reference sequence). This CDR3 has 16 amino acids. The CDR3 spells CASSRMADTFTDTQYF. CDR3 coding DNA: TGTGCCAGCAGCCGTATGGCGGATACCTTCACAGATACGCAGTATTTT.

The V gene is TRBV2, the J gene TRBJ1-5, with 7 bases lining up with TRBD1. The CDR3 is 14 residues long. V trimming: 5 bases; J trimming: 3 bases; junction bases outside the gene matches: 4. Germline V gene lookup returns CDR1 SNHLY and CDR2 FYNNEI. The CDR3 reads CASSKQGNNQPQHF. The CDR3 region has the DNA TGTGCCAGCAGTAAACAGGGGAACAATCAGCCCCAGCATTTT.

The gene calls are TRBV10-3 and TRBJ1-1; D unresolved. The CDR3 has 12 amino acids. V lost 5 bases to trimming and J lost 2 bases, with 6 bases between them. Germline V CDR1 and CDR2: ENHRY, SYGVKD. The CDR3 region has the DNA TGTGCCATCAGTTCTGTAAACACTGAAGCTTTCTTT. Translation gives CAISSVNTEAFF.

The genes are TRBV2 and TRBJ1-1; D might be TRBD1 (5 bases). Germline CDR1 and CDR2: SNHLY and FYNNEI. The CDR3 is made up of 12 amino acids. Trimming pared 6 bases from V and 2 bases from J, leaving 7 bases between. CDR3 amino acids: CASRTVNTEAFF. In DNA, the CDR3 is TGTGCCAGCAGGACAGTCAACACTGAAGCTTTCTTT.

The chain joins TRBV10-3 to TRBJ2-3; TRBD2 is a possible D gene (6 bases). The CDR3 totals 15 residues. Germline lookup yields CDR1 ENHRY and CDR2 SYGVKD. Deletions cut 4 bases from V and 2 bases from J, with 13 bases between. In DNA, the CDR3 is TGTGCCATCAGTGGAAGGGGACTCCCCACAGATACGCAGTATTTT. Its protein is CAISGRGLPTDTQYF.